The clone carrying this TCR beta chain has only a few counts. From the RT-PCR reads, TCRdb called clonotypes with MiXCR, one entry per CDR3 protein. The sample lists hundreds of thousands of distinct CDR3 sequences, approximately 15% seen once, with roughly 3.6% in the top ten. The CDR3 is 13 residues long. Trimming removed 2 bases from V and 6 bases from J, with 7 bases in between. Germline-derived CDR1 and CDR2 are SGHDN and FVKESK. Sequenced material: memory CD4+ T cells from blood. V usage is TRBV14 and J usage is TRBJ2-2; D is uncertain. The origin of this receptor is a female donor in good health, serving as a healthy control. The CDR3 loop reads CASSQFGAGELFF. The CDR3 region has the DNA TGTGCCAGCAGCCAATTTGGAGCCGGGGAGCTGTTTTTT.